The T cell receptor (beta chain) described here comes from a study of blood T cell repertoires in COVID-19. Whole-study context: COVID-19 samples collected from the United States, Italy and Spain covered acute and convalescent phases. T cells, B-cell-depleted T cells, or PBMCs supplied cDNA or gDNA.

Sequencing was performed with immunoSEQ multiplex PCR; in TCRdb, only in-frame clones are kept and a portion is missing. The sample gives fewer than 250,000 clones, more than 85% of which show up once; approximately 1.1% is in the top ten. This clone was counted only a few times. The CDR3 consists of 12 residues. The V gene is TRBV12-2, the J gene TRBJ1-2. TRBV12-2 represents a pseudogene. The sequenced sample was peripheral blood. This clonotype was obtained from a man younger than 40 with acute or convalescent COVID-19. The CDR3 region is CASRGDNYGYTF. CDR3 DNA: TGTGCAAGCCGGGGAGACAACTATGGCTACACCTTC.